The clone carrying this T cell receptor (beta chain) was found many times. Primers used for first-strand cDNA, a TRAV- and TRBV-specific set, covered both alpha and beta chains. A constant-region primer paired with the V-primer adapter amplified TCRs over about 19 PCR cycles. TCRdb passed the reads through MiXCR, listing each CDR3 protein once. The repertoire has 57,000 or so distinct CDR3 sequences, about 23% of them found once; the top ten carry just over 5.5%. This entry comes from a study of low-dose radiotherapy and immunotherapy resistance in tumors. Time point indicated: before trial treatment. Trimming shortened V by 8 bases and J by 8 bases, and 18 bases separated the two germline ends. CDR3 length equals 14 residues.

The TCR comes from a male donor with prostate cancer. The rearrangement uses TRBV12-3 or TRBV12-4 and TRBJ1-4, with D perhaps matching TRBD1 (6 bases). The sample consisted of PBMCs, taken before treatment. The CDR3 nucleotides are TGTGCCAGCCGGAATGAGGATCAGGGGGAAAAACTGTTTTTT. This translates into CASRNEDQGEKLFF.